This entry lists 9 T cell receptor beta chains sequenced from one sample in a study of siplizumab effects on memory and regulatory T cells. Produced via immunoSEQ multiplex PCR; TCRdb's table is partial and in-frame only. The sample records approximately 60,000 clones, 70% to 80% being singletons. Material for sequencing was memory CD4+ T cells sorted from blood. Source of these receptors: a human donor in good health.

The CDR3 spells CASTSMRTSYEQYF. The CDR3 region has the DNA TGTGCCAGCACGAGCATGCGGACCTCCTACGAGCAGTACTTC. This chain connects TRBV25-1 to TRBJ2-7, with D uncertain. V was clipped by 7 bases and J by 0 bases, with 13 bases between them. Germline V gives CDR1 MGHDK, CDR2 SYGVNS. CDR3 length equals 14 residues.

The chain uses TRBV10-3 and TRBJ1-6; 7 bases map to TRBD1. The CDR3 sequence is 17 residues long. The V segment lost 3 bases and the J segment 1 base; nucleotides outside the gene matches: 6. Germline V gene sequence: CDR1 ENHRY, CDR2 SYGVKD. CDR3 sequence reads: CAISDPKQGSYNSPLHF. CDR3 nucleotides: TGTGCCATCAGTGACCCTAAACAGGGGTCCTATAATTCACCCCTCCACTTT.

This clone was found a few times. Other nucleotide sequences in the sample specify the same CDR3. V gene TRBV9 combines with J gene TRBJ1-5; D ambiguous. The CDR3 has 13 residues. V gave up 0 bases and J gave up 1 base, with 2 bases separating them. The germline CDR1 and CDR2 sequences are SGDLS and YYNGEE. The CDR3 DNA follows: TGTGCCAGCAGCGTAGAGAGCAATCAGCCCCAGCATTTT. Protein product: CASSVESNQPQHF. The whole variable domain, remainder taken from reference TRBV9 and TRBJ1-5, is DSGVTQTPKHLITATGQRVTLRCSPRSGDLSVYWYQQSLDQGLQFLIQYYNGEERAKGNILERFSAQQFPDLHSELNLSSLELGDSALYFCASSVESNQPQHFGDGTRLSIL.

CDR3 sequence: CASSQGVEAFF. In DNA, the CDR3 is TGTGCCAGCAGCCAGGGGGTTGAAGCTTTCTTT. This rearrangement joins TRBV6-5 to TRBJ1-1, with 7 positions matching TRBD1. The CDR3 is 11 residues long. Germline CDR1 and CDR2: MNHEY and SVGAGI. The V segment lost 6 bases and the J segment 7 bases; nucleotides outside the gene matches: 2.

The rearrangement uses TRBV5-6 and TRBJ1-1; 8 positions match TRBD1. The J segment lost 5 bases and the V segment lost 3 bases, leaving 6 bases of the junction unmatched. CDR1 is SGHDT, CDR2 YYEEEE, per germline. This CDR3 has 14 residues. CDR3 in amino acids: CASSYDRGSTEAFF. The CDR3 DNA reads TGTGCCAGCAGCTACGACAGGGGTTCTACTGAAGCTTTCTTT.

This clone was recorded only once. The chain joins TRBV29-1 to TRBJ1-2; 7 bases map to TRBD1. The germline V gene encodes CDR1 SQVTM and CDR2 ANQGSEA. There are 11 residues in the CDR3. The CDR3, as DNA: TGCAGGGCAGGGGGAGCGGATGGCTACACCTTC. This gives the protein CRAGGADGYTF.

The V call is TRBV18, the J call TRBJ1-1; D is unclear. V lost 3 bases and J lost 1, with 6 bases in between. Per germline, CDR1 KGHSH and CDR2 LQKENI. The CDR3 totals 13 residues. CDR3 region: CASSPFGNTEAFF. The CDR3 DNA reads TGTGCCAGCTCACCTTTCGGGAACACTGAAGCTTTCTTT.

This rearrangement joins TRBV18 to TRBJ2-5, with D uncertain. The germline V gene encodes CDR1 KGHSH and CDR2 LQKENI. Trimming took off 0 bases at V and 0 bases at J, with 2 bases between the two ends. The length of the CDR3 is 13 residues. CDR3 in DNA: TGTGCCAGCTCACCACCCGACCAAGAGACCCAGTACTTC. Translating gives CASSPPDQETQYF. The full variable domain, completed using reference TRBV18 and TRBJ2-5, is NAGVMQNPRHLVRRRGQEARLRCSPMKGHSHVYWYRQLPEEGLKFMVYLQKENIIDESGMPKERFSAEFPKEGPSILRIQQVVRGDSAAYFCASSPPDQETQYFGPGTRLLVL.

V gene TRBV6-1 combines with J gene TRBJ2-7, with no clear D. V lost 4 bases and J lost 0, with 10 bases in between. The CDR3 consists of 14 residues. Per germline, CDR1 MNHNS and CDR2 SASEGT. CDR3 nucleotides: TGTGCCAGCAGTGTGGGTAGAGGCTCCTACGAGCAGTACTTC. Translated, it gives CASSVGRGSYEQYF.